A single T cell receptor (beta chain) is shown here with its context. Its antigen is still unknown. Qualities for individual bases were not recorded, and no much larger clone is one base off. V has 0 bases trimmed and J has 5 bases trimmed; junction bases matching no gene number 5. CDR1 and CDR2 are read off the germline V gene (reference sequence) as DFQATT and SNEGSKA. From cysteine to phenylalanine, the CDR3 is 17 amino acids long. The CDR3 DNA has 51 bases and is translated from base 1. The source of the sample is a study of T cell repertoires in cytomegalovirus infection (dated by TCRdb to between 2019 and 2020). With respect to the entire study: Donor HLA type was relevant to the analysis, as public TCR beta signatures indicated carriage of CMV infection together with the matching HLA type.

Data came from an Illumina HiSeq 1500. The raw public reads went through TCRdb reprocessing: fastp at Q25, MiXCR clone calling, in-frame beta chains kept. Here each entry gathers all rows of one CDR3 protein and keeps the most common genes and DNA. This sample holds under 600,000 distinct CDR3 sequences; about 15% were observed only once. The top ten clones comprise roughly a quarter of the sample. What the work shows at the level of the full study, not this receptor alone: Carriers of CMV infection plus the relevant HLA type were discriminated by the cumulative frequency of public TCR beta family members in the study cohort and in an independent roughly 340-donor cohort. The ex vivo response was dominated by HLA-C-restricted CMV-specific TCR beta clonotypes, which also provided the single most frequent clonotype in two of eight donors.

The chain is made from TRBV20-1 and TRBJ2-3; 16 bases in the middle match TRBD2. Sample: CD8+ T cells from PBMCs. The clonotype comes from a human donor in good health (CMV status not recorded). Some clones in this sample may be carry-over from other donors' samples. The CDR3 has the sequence CSAREGTSGRAEDTQYF. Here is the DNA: TGCAGTGCTAGAGAAGGGACTAGCGGGAGGGCCGAAGATACGCAGTATTTT.